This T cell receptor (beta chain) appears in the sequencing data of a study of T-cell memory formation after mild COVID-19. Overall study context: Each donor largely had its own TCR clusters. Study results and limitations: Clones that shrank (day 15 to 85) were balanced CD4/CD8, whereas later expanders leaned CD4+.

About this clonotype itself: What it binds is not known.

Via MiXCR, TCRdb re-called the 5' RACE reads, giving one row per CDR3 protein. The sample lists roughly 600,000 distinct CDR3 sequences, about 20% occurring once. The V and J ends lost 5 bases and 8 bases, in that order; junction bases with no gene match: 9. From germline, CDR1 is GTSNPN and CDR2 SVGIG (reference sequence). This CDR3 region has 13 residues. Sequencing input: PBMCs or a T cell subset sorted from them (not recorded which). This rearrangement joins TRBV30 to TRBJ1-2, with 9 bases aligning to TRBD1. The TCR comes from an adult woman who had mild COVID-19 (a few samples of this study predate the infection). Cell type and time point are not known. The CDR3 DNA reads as TGTGCCTGGTGGGACAGGGACTATGTGGGCTACACCTTC. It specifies CAWWDRDYVGYTF.